The rows below give T cell receptor beta chains drawn from one sample of a study of cytotoxic CD8 clonotypes in ibrutinib-treated CLL. Using immunoSEQ multiplex PCR, the repertoire was profiled, and TCRdb retains in-frame clones only, with some absent. The data show nearly 300,000 clones, less than 85% seen once. The starting material was PBMCs, obtained at disease progression, from a patient treated with ibrutinib. These receptors came from a human donor with chronic lymphocytic leukemia. The CDR3 runs from the conserved cysteine through the conserved F or W. A D gene is named only where the DNA matches it firmly. Clone size, where shown, is once, few, many, or a class for clones that have expanded.

D	size	J	V	DNA	CDR3
NA	NA	TRBJ1-1	TRBV5-1	TGCGCCAGCAGCTTGGCGGGACGGCGGGGGGAAGCTTTCTTT	CASSLAGRRGEAFF
TRBD1	NA	TRBJ2-7	TRBV23-1	TGCGCCAGCAGTCTTCCCGACAGGGACCAATACGAGCAGTACTTC	CASSLPDRDQYEQYF
NA	NA	TRBJ2-7	TRBV29-1	TGCAGCGTTGGTGACAGCCGCACCGAGCAGTACTTC	CSVGDSRTEQYF
TRBD2	NA	TRBJ2-7	TRBV6-5	TGTGCCACGGGAGGGGGACACTACGAGCAGTACTTC	CATGGGHYEQYF
NA	NA	TRBJ2-4	TRBV27	TGTGCCAGCAGTTTTTCCAGACGGAACATTCAGTACTTC	CASSFSRRNIQYF
NA	NA	TRBJ1-5	TRBV21-1	TGTGCCAGCAGCAAATGGGCGAATTTAGGGACAGGGGATTACTATAGCAATCAGCCCCAGCATTTT	CASSKWANLGTGDYYSNQPQHF
NA	once	TRBJ1-1	TRBV10-2	TGCGCCAGCGGCAGCGACTTCACTGAAGCTTTCTTT	CASGSDFTEAFF
TRBD1	NA	TRBJ2-7	TRBV9	TGTGCCAGCAGCTCCGGGACAGGGAGCTCCTACGAGCAGTACTTC	CASSSGTGSSYEQYF
NA	NA	TRBJ2-7	TRBV21-1	TGTGCCGCCACTCGACAAGGGTTTGAGCAGTACTTC	CAATRQGFEQYF
NA	NA	TRBJ2-7	TRBV11-2	TGTGCCAGCAGCTCAGGACCCTCCTACGAGCAGTACTTC	CASSSGPSYEQYF
TRBD2	few	TRBJ2-7	TRBV28	TGTGCCAGCAGCTGGAGTGGCGGGAGGGCCCGTAACGAGCAGTACTTC	CASSWSGGRARNEQYF
NA	NA	TRBJ1-4	TRBV15	TGTGCCACCAGCAGAGATAGGGCTCTGGCGGGTGAAAAACTGTTTTTT	CATSRDRALAGEKLFF
NA	NA	TRBJ1-5	TRBV18	TGTGCCAGCCAAGAGGACTTTAGCAATCAGCCCCAGCATTTT	CASQEDFSNQPQHF